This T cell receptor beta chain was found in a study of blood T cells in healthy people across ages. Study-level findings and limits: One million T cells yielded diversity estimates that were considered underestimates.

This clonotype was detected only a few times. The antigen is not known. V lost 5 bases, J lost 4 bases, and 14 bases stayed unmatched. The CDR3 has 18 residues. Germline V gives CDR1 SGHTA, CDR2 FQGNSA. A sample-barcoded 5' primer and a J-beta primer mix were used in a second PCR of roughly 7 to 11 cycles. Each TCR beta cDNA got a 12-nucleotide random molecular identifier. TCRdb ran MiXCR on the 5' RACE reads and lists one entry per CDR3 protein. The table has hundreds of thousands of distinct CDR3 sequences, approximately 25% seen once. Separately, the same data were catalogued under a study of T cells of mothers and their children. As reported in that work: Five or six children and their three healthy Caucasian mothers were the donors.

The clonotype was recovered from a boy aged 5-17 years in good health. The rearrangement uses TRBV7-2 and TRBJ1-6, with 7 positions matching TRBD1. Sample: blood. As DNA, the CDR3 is TGTGCCAGCAGCCCCGCCCGATTAGGGACAGAGTATAATTCACCCCTCCACTTT. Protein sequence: CASSPARLGTEYNSPLHF.